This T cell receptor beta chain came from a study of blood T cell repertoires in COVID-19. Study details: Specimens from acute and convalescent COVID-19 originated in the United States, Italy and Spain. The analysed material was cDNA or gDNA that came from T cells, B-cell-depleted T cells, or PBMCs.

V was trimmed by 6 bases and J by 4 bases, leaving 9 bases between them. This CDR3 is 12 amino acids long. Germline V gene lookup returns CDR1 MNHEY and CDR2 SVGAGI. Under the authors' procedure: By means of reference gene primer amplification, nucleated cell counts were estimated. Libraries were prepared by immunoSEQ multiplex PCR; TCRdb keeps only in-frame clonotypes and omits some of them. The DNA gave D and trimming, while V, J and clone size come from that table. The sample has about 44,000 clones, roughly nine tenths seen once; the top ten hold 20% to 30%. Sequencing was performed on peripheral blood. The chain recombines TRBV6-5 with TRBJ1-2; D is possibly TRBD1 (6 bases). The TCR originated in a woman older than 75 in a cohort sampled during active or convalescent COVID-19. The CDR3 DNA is TGTGCCAGCAGCACAGGGTTCTATGGCTACACCTTC. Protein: CASSTGFYGYTF.